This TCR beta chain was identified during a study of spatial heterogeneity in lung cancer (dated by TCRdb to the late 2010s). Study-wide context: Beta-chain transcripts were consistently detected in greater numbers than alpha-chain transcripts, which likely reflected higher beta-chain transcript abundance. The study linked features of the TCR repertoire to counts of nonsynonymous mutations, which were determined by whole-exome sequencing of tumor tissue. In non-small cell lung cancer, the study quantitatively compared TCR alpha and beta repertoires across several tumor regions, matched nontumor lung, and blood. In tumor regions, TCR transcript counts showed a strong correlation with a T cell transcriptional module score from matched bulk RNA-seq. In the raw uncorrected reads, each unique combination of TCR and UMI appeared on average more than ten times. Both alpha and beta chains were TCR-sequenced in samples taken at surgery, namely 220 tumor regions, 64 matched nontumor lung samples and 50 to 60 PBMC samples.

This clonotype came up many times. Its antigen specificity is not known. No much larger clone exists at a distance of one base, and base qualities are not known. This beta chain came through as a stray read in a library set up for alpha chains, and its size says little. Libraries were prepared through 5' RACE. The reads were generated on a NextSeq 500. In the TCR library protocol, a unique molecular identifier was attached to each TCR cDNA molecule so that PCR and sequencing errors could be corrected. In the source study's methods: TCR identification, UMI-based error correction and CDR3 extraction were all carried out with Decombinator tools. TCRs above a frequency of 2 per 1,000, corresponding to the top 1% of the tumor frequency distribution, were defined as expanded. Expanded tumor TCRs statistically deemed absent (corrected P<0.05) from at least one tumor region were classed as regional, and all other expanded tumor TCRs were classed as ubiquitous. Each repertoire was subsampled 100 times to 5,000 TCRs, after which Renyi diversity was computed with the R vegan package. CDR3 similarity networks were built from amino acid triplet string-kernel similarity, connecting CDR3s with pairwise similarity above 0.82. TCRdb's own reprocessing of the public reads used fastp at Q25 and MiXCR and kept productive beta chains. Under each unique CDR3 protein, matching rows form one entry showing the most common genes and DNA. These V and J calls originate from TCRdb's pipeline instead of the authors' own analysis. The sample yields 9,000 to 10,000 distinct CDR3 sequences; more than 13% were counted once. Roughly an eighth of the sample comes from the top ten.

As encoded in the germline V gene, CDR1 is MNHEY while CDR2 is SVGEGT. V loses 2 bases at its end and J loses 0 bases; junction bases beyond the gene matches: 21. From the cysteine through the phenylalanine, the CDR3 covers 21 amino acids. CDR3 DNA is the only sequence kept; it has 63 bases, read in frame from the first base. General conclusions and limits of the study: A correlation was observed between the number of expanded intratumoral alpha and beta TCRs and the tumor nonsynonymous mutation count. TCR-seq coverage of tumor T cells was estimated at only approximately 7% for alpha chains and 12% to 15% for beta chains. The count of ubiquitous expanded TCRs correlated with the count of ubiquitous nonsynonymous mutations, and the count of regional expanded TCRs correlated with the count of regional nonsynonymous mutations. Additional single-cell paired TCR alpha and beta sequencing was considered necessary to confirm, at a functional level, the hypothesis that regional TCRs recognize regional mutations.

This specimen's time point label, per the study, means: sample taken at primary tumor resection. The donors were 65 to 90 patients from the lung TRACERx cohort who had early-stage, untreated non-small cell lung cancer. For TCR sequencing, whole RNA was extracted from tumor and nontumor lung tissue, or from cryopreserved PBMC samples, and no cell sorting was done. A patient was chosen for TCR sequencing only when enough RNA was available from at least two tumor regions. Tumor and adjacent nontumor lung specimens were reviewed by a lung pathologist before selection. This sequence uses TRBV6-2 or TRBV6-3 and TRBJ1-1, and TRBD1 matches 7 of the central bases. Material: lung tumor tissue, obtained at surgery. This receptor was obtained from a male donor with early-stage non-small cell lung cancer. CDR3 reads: CASSYHPYTRDSPSMNTEAFF. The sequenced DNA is TGTGCCAGCAGTTACCATCCTTATACCCGGGACAGCCCTTCAATGAACACTGAAGCTTTCTTT.